One and the same sample provided the 29 T cell receptor beta chains below, sequenced in a study of T cell responses to AZD1222 COVID-19 vaccine. TCRdb keeps only in-frame clones here, not all; method: immunoSEQ multiplex PCR. Of roughly 130,000 clones in the sample, around 90% were seen once. This specimen was peripheral blood, taken on day 0 of AZD1222 vaccination. The receptors derive from an adult in good health.

This chain joins TRBV10-1 and TRBJ1-2; D perhaps matches TRBD1 (5 bases). Trimming cost V 5 bases and J 7 bases, with 8 bases left between them. Germline lookup yields CDR1 WNHNN and CDR2 SYGVQD (reference sequence). This CDR3 is 11 amino acids long. Here the CDR3 DNA reads TGCGCCAGCAGTCAGGGTTTTGGCTACACCTTC. Translating gives CASSQGFGYTF.

The chain is built from TRBV19 and TRBJ2-5, with TRBD2 matching 7 bases. CDR1 LNHDA and CDR2 SQIVND come from the germline V gene (reference sequence). The junction had 11 bases not matched to a gene; V was cut back by 5 bases and J by 5 bases. The CDR3 covers 15 residues. The CDR3 DNA sequence: TGTGCCAGTAGTGCCCACCCTACTAGCGCCGAGACCCAGTACTTC. This codes for CASSAHPTSAETQYF.

The chain combines TRBV7-3 with TRBJ2-7; D possibly matches TRBD1 or TRBD2 (5 bases each). Germline V gene sequence: CDR1 SGHTA, CDR2 FQGTGA. The CDR3 extends over 14 amino acids. The ends were cut back, 2 bases at V and 6 bases at J, with 14 bases in the middle. Here the CDR3 DNA reads TGTGCCAGCAGCTTAGTGGGGACCGCGGGCGAGCAGTACTTC. It is translated as CASSLVGTAGEQYF.

This sequence joins TRBV4-1 and TRBJ2-7, with D maybe TRBD2 (5 bases). This CDR3 has 14 amino acids. Trimming cost V 0 bases and J 2 bases, with 8 bases left between them. In germline, CDR1 is MGHRA, CDR2 YSYEKL. DNA of the CDR3: TGCGCCAGCAGCCAAGAAACCGGGGCCTACGAGCAGTACTTC. It translates to CASSQETGAYEQYF.

This clone was seen a few times. The genes are TRBV9 and TRBJ2-3; D tentatively reads TRBD1 or TRBD2 (6 bases each). V lost 0 bases and J lost 0, with 11 bases in between. Per the germline V gene, CDR1 is SGDLS and CDR2 is YYNGEE. This CDR3 is 16 amino acids long. DNA of the CDR3: TGTGCCAGCAGCGTAGCTCAGGGGAGGAGCACAGATACGCAGTATTTT. Residues: CASSVAQGRSTDTQYF.

The rearrangement links TRBV7-9 to TRBJ1-2; TRBD1 matches at 7 bases. This CDR3 region has 14 residues. Germline trimming cut 4 bases from V and 4 bases from J; bases unmatched to any gene: 6. CDR1 and CDR2 from the germline V gene are SEHNR and FQNEAQ (reference sequence). The CDR3 nucleotides read TGTGCCAGCAGCTCCGACAGGGCTGGCTATGGCTACACCTTC. It is translated as CASSSDRAGYGYTF.

The V call is TRBV6-4, the J call TRBJ1-6, with D perhaps TRBD1 (5 bases). V was shortened by 3 bases and J by 6 bases, with 9 bases between the two germline ends. CDR1 is MRHNA and CDR2 is SNTAGT in the germline V gene. CDR3 length: 14 amino acids. CDR3 sequence reads: CASSEEGPNSPLHF. The DNA of the CDR3 is TGTGCCAGCAGTGAGGAGGGACCTAATTCACCCCTCCACTTT.

The chain employs TRBV2 and TRBJ1-1; no clear D gene. From germline, CDR1 is SNHLY and CDR2 FYNNEI. The CDR3 runs to 11 residues. Trimming cost V 7 bases and J 4 bases, with 7 bases left between them. The CDR3 nucleotides read TGTGCCAGCACCGGGAGCACTGAAGCTTTCTTT. Its translation: CASTGSTEAFF.

The J gene is TRBJ2-7, the V gene TRBV29-1, with 9 positions matching TRBD1. Germline V lookup: CDR1 SQVTM, CDR2 ANQGSEA. This CDR3 has 15 amino acids. The junction had 9 bases not matched to a gene; V was cut back by 3 bases and J by 3 bases. CDR3 sequence reads: CSVDLGQGPYYEQYF. For the CDR3, the DNA is TGCAGCGTTGATTTGGGACAGGGACCGTACTACGAGCAGTACTTC.

This sequence joins TRBV5-1 and TRBJ1-3; D is ambiguous. The CDR3 is made up of 16 amino acids. Trimming stripped 0 bases from V and 4 bases from J, with 14 bases between. Germline V lookup: CDR1 SGHRS, CDR2 YFSETQ. The CDR3 DNA reads as TGCGCCAGCAGCTTGGAAGGCAGTCGTTTGGGAAACACCATATATTTT. Translated, it gives CASSLEGSRLGNTIYF. Full variable domain (missing parts from reference TRBV5-1 and TRBJ1-3): KAGVTQTPRYLIKTRGQQVTLSCSPISGHRSVSWYQQTPGQGLQFLFEYFSETQRNKGNFPGRFSGRQFSNSRSEMNVSTLELGDSALYLCASSLEGSRLGNTIYFGEGSWLTVV.

The rearrangement links TRBV14 to TRBJ1-1; D is ambiguous. The V end lost 2 bases, the J end lost 0 bases, and 4 bases lay between the germline ends. Germline V lookup: CDR1 SGHDN, CDR2 FVKESK. The CDR3 runs to 13 residues. Here the CDR3 reads CASSQKVNTEAFF. CDR3 DNA sequence: TGTGCCAGCAGCCAAAAAGTGAACACTGAAGCTTTCTTT. Supplemented by reference TRBV14 and TRBJ1-1, the full variable domain reads EAGVTQFPSHSVIEKGQTVTLRCDPISGHDNLYWYRRVMGKEIKFLLHFVKESKQDESGMPNNRFLAERTGGTYSTLKVQPAELEDSGVYFCASSQKVNTEAFFGQGTRLTVV.

The chain recombines TRBV6-2 or TRBV6-3 with TRBJ2-3, with 9 bases identical to TRBD2. The CDR3 loop spans 14 amino acids. CDR1 and CDR2 from the germline V gene are MNHEY and SVGEGT. Trimming took 6 bases from V and 4 from J; bases not matched to a gene: 5. As DNA, the CDR3 is TGTGCCAGCAGCCGGAGGACTAGCGCAGATACGCAGTATTTT. Translated, it gives CASSRRTSADTQYF.

The chain carries TRBV7-5 and TRBJ1-2. TRBV7-5 is shown as a pseudogene. The CDR3 contains 17 residues. Here the CDR3 reads CARSLARENRGSYGYTF. In nucleotides, the CDR3 is TGTGCCAGAAGCTTAGCGCGGGAGAACAGGGGAAGCTATGGCTACACCTTC.

The CDR3 coding sequence is TGTGCCAGCAGTGAAGGGTGGCTAGCGGGGGGCCGGGCAGGCACAGATACGCAGTATTTT. Its translation is CASSEGWLAGGRAGTDTQYF. The V call is TRBV2, the J call TRBJ2-3; 11 nucleotides line up with TRBD2. The V segment lost 1 base and the J segment 1 base; nucleotides outside the gene matches: 13. The germline V gene encodes CDR1 SNHLY and CDR2 FYNNEI. This CDR3 has 20 residues. The complete variable domain, with remaining parts taken from reference TRBV2 and TRBJ2-3, reads EPEVTQTPSHQVTQMGQEVILRCVPISNHLYFYWYRQILGQKVEFLVSFYNNEISEKSEIFDDQFSVERPDGSNFTLKIRSTKLEDSAMYFCASSEGWLAGGRAGTDTQYFGPGTRLTVL.

The CDR3 coding sequence is TGTGCCAGCAGTTACAGCGGGAGCTCCTACAATGAGCAGTTCTTC. Its protein product is CASSYSGSSYNEQFF. The V call is TRBV6-2 or TRBV6-3, the J call TRBJ2-1; 8 nucleotides match TRBD2. The CDR3 is 15 amino acids. Germline V gene data show CDR1 as MNHEY and CDR2 as SVGEGT. V lost 2 bases, J lost 0 bases, and 0 bases stayed unmatched.

The chain recombines TRBV11-2 with TRBJ2-7; 11 bases are shared with TRBD2. After removal of 1 base from V and 4 bases from J, the junction contained 3 bases not matched to a gene. The CDR3 loop spans 15 amino acids. Looked up from germline, CDR1 is SGHAT and CDR2 is FQNNGV. The CDR3 DNA reads TGTGCCAGCAGCTTAGTGCTAGCGGGAGGATACGAGCAGTACTTC. This translates into CASSLVLAGGYEQYF.

The rearrangement uses TRBV6-4 and TRBJ2-1; TRBD2 agrees at 10 bases. Germline V gene lookup returns CDR1 MRHNA and CDR2 SNTAGT. This CDR3 comprises 15 residues. V shed 5 bases, J shed 7 bases, and the junction held 8 bases outside the gene matches. DNA for the CDR3: TGTGCCAGCAGTCTTCTAGCGGGAGAACGGAATGAGCAGTTCTTC. Residues: CASSLLAGERNEQFF.

The chain recombines TRBV27 with TRBJ2-4; 9 bases line up with TRBD1. The CDR3 length is 16 residues. V was pared by 6 bases and J by 0 bases, with 6 bases of the junction left unmatched. Germline V gene data show CDR1 as MNHEY and CDR2 as SMNVEV (reference sequence). For the CDR3, the DNA is TGTGCCAGCAGATTGACAGGGGGGATAGCCAAAAACATTCAGTACTTC. Amino acids: CASRLTGGIAKNIQYF.

This rearrangement joins TRBV18 to TRBJ1-1; D gene uncertain. CDR1 and CDR2 from the germline V gene are KGHSH and LQKENI. The CDR3 spans 17 residues. V lost 3 bases, J lost 0 bases, and 17 bases lay in between. The CDR3 DNA reads as TGTGCCAGCTCACCGATCCGGCCGAACCGTTTGAACACTGAAGCTTTCTTT. It translates to CASSPIRPNRLNTEAFF.

The chain uses TRBV27 and TRBJ1-2; 9 bases are a match to TRBD1. This CDR3 spans 15 amino acids. V lost 2 bases and J lost 0; bases outside the gene matches: 1. Germline V gene sequence: CDR1 MNHEY, CDR2 SMNVEV (reference sequence). CDR3 amino acids: CASSLRQGANYGYTF. The CDR3 DNA reads as TGTGCCAGCAGTTTAAGACAGGGGGCTAACTATGGCTACACCTTC.

The rearrangement joins TRBV5-6 to TRBJ1-5, with 10 bases matching TRBD1. The CDR3 totals 16 residues. CDR1 and CDR2 from the germline V gene are SGHDT and YYEEEE. V trimming: 4 bases; J trimming: 7 bases; junction bases outside the gene matches: 11. CDR3 nucleotide sequence: TGTGCCAGCAGCAGGGGGACAGGGGCAGGGGAACAGCCCCAGCATTTT. It codes for CASSRGTGAGEQPQHF.

The rearrangement links TRBV28 to TRBJ1-1; D is unresolved. The CDR3 is 13 residues long. Trimming removed 6 bases from V and 0 bases from J, with 8 bases in between. Germline V gene lookup returns CDR1 MDHEN and CDR2 SYDVKM. Here the CDR3 DNA reads TGTGCCAGCAGAGTCGTAATGAACACTGAAGCTTTCTTT. Its translation is CASRVVMNTEAFF.

The genes are TRBV7-9 and TRBJ1-1, with 7 bases identical to TRBD1. This CDR3 has 18 residues. Trimming cost V 2 bases and J 3 bases; bases outside gene matches: 15. Per germline, CDR1 SEHNR and CDR2 FQNEAQ (reference sequence). The CDR3 here is CASSLRGGTGTVDTEAFF. CDR3 bases: TGTGCCAGCAGCTTAAGGGGTGGAACCGGGACAGTGGACACTGAAGCTTTCTTT.

V usage is TRBV19 and J usage is TRBJ2-3; 7 bases are shared with TRBD2. V shed 3 bases and J 3 bases; nucleotides not matched to a gene: 6. This CDR3 comprises 15 residues. Germline CDR1 and CDR2: LNHDA and SQIVND (reference sequence). The CDR3 sequence: CASSIVASGTDTQYF. CDR3 bases: TGTGCCAGTAGTATCGTGGCTAGCGGTACAGATACGCAGTATTTT.

This sequence joins TRBV4-3 and TRBJ1-2; D possibly corresponds to TRBD1 (6 bases). Germline values: CDR1 LGHNA, CDR2 YSLEER. This CDR3 region has 15 residues. V lost 1 base and J 5 bases, leaving 14 bases between the germline ends. CDR3 sequence (DNA): TGCGCCAGCAGCCAAGCGGGGGGCGCGAGGTATGGCTACACCTTC. This translates into CASSQAGGARYGYTF.

This clone was observed a single time. The rearrangement uses TRBV5-4 and TRBJ1-4; D perhaps matches TRBD1 (6 bases). The CDR3 contains 14 residues. The V end lost 0 bases, the J end lost 6 bases, and 9 bases lay between the germline ends. Germline V gene data show CDR1 as SGHNT and CDR2 as YYREEE (reference sequence). CDR3 nucleotide sequence: TGTGCCAGCAGCTTGGGGGGGCTGGATGAAAAACTGTTTTTT. This codes for CASSLGGLDEKLFF.

This clone was found once. This chain joins TRBV7-2 and TRBJ1-2; 8 nucleotides match TRBD1. CDR1 is SGHTA and CDR2 is FQGNSA in the germline V gene. The CDR3 totals 12 residues. With 4 bases clipped from V and 8 bases from J, the junction kept 3 bases outside the gene matches. The chain's CDR3 is CASSYGQGGYTF. For the CDR3, the DNA is TGTGCCAGCAGCTACGGACAGGGAGGCTACACCTTC.

V and J are TRBV10-3 and TRBJ1-2, with 7 bases lining up with TRBD1. Trimming removed 10 bases from V and 4 bases from J; junction bases left unmatched: 15. The CDR3 sequence is 15 residues long. The V gene's germline CDR1 is ENHRY and CDR2 SYGVKD. CDR3 region: CATLKQPGGAYGYTF. The CDR3 DNA is TGTGCCACCTTGAAACAACCAGGGGGAGCCTATGGCTACACCTTC.

The chain couples TRBV30 to TRBJ2-1; weak D call: TRBD2 (6 bases). Per the germline V gene, CDR1 is GTSNPN and CDR2 is SVGIG (reference sequence). V lost 3 bases, J lost 6 bases, and 9 bases lay in between. The CDR3 length is 12 residues. CDR3 sequence: CAWRPGSNEQFF. The CDR3 nucleotides are TGTGCCTGGAGACCCGGGAGCAATGAGCAGTTCTTC.